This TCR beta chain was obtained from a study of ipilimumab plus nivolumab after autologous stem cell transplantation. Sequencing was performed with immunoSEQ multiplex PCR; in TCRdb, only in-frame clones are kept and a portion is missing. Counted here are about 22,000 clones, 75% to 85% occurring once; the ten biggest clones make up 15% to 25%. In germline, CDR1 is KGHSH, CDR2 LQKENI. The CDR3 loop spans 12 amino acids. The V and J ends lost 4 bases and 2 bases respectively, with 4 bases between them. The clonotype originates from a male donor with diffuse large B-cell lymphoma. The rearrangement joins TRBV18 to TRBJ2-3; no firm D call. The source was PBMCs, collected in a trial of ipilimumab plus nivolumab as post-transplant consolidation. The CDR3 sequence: CASSLFTDTQYF. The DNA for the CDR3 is TGTGCCAGCTCACTATTCACAGATACGCAGTATTTT.